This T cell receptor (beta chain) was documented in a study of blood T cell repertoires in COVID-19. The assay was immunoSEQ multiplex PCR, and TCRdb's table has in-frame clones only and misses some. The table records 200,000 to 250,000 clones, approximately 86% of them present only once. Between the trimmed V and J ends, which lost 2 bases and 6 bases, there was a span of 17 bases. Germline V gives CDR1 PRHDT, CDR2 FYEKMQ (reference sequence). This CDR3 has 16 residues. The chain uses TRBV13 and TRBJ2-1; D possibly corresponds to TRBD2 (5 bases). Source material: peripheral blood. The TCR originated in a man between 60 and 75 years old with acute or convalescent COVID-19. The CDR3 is CASSLIFWGEGNEQFF. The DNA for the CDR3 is TGTGCCAGCAGCTTAATATTCTGGGGAGAGGGCAATGAGCAGTTCTTC.